The 9 T cell receptor beta chains below come from one sample, sequenced in a study of blood T cell repertoires in COVID-19. Some clones are missing from TCRdb's copy, which holds only in-frame ones; the method was immunoSEQ multiplex PCR. The sample has about 59,000 clones, around 73% seen once. The material sequenced was peripheral blood. The receptor source for this set is a man at least 80 years old with acute or convalescent COVID-19.

The rearrangement joins TRBV18 to TRBJ2-3; TRBD2 agrees at 8 bases. The CDR3 totals 16 residues. CDR1 and CDR2 from the germline V gene are KGHSH and LQKENI. V trimming: 4 bases; J trimming: 2 bases; junction bases outside the gene matches: 8. The DNA for the CDR3 is TGTGCCAGCTCACGTGTTCAGACTAGCGCCACAGATACGCAGTATTTT. Amino acid sequence: CASSRVQTSATDTQYF.

V usage is TRBV6-7 and J usage is TRBJ2-7; the match to TRBD2 covers 11 bases. TRBV6-7 falls under the ORF class, with uncertain function. This CDR3 contains 17 residues. Germline trimming cut 6 bases from V and 4 bases from J; bases unmatched to any gene: 14. CDR3 protein: CASRPLSGREVWYEQYF. CDR3 sequence (DNA): TGTGCCAGCAGACCTCTTAGCGGGAGGGAGGTTTGGTACGAGCAGTACTTC.

The chain couples TRBV18 to TRBJ1-5; D unclear. This CDR3 spans 13 amino acids. Trimming left V 4 bases short and J 5 bases short, with 9 bases between. Looked up from germline, CDR1 is KGHSH and CDR2 is LQKENI. The CDR3 sequence is CASSQLSHQPQHF. In nucleotides, the CDR3 is TGTGCCAGCTCACAATTGAGCCATCAGCCCCAGCATTTT.

This sequence joins TRBV2 and TRBJ1-3, with 8 nucleotides matching TRBD1. The V segment lost 5 bases and the J segment 2 bases; nucleotides outside the gene matches: 8. CDR1 and CDR2 from the germline V gene are SNHLY and FYNNEI. The CDR3 runs 16 residues. The CDR3 coding sequence is TGTGCCAGCAGTCATGGACAGGGATTCGCTGGAAACACCATATATTTT. The encoded protein is CASSHGQGFAGNTIYF.

The V call is TRBV24-1, the J call TRBJ1-1, with D hard to call. CDR1 and CDR2 (germline): KGHDR, SFDVKD. The V end lost 5 bases, the J end lost 2 bases, and 11 bases lay between the germline ends. This CDR3 has 14 residues. CDR3 residues: CATSAGDRNTEAFF. Here the CDR3 DNA reads TGTGCCACCAGTGCCGGAGACCGAAACACTGAAGCTTTCTTT.

This chain uses TRBV7-8 with TRBJ2-2, with 7 bases matching TRBD1. CDR1 is SGHVS, CDR2 FQNEAQ, per germline. The CDR3 spans 16 residues. Unmatched junction bases numbered 5, after V lost 2 bases and J lost 2 bases. The CDR3 loop reads CASSLLGTANTGELFF. CDR3 bases: TGTGCCAGCAGCTTATTGGGGACAGCCAACACCGGGGAGCTGTTTTTT.

The chain joins TRBV20-1 to TRBJ1-1, with D unclear. This CDR3 contains 14 residues. V was pared by 3 bases and J by 1 base, with 12 bases between. The germline CDR1 and CDR2 sequences are DFQATT and SNEGSKA (reference sequence). The CDR3 coding sequence is TGCAGTGCTAGTGACCAGGTGAAGAACACTGAAGCTTTCTTT. It codes for CSASDQVKNTEAFF.

The chain uses TRBV19 and TRBJ2-7; 8 bases map to TRBD2. Trimming at V came to 4 bases and at J to 7 bases, leaving 9 bases not matched to a gene. The CDR3 is 14 amino acids. Looked up from germline, CDR1 is LNHDA and CDR2 is SQIVND (reference sequence). CDR3 loop: CASSNSGSLREQYF. In DNA form, the CDR3 reads TGTGCCAGTAGTAACAGCGGGAGTTTGCGTGAGCAGTACTTC. Full variable domain (remainder filled in from reference TRBV19 and TRBJ2-7): DGGITQSPKYLFRKEGQNVTLSCEQNLNHDAMYWYRQDPGQGLRLIYYSQIVNDFQKGDIAEGYSVSREKKESFPLTVTSAQKNPTAFYLCASSNSGSLREQYFGPGTRLTVT.

J is TRBJ2-1 and V is TRBV19; the match to TRBD2 covers 10 bases. The CDR3 runs 15 residues. The germline V gene has CDR1 LNHDA and CDR2 SQIVND (reference sequence). Trimming cost V 3 bases and J 4 bases; bases outside gene matches: 3. The CDR3 loop is CASSMGAGGYNEQFF. CDR3 DNA: TGTGCCAGTAGTATGGGAGCGGGAGGGTACAATGAGCAGTTCTTC. The full variable domain, in which reference TRBV19 and TRBJ2-1 provide the parts outside the CDR3, is DGGITQSPKYLFRKEGQNVTLSCEQNLNHDAMYWYRQDPGQGLRLIYYSQIVNDFQKGDIAEGYSVSREKKESFPLTVTSAQKNPTAFYLCASSMGAGGYNEQFFGPGTRLTVL.